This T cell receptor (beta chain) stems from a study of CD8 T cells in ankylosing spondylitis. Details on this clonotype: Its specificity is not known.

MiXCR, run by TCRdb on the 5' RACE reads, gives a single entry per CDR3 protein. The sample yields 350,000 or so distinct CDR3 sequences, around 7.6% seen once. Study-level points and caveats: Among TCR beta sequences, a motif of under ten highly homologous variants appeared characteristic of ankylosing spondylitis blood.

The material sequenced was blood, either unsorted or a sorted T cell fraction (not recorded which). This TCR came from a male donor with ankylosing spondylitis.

CDR3 loop: CASSFQGKEETQYF. CDR3 coding DNA: TGTGCCAGCAGCTTCCAGGGGAAGGAGGAGACCCAGTACTTC. The V and J genes are TRBV5-5 and TRBJ2-5; weak D call: TRBD1 (6 bases). The CDR3 covers 14 residues. CDR1 is SGHKS and CDR2 is YYEKEE in the germline V gene (reference sequence). V was shortened by 2 bases and J by 5 bases, with 13 bases between the two germline ends.